These 24 T cell receptor beta chains were all obtained from the same sample, sequenced in a study of blood T cell repertoires in COVID-19. Sequenced by immunoSEQ multiplex PCR; TCRdb stores in-frame clones only, minus some. The sample has a few hundred thousand clones; 75% to 90% are singletons. Sequenced input: PBMCs or T cells enriched from blood (not recorded which). These receptors all stem from a man aged 25-45 years who had recovered from COVID-19.

This chain's CDR3 is CASSRPGTGQQYGYTF. In nucleotides, the CDR3 is TGCGCCAGCAGCCGACCGGGGACAGGGCAACAATATGGCTACACCTTC. The chain links TRBV4-1 to TRBJ1-2; the match to TRBD1 covers 9 bases. CDR1 and CDR2 (germline): MGHRA, YSYEKL. V was clipped by 4 bases and J by 5 bases; unmatched bases: 11. The CDR3 loop spans 16 amino acids.

This chain joins TRBV11-2 and TRBJ1-1; 7 nucleotides agree with TRBD1. The V gene end was trimmed by 1 base and the J gene end by 5 bases; junction bases not matched to a gene: 7. The germline CDR1 and CDR2 sequences are SGHAT and FQNNGV. This CDR3 spans 15 amino acids. CDR3 in amino acids: CASSLGQGGGTEAFF. The CDR3 nucleotides are TGTGCCAGCAGCTTAGGCCAAGGGGGCGGGACTGAAGCTTTCTTT.

The chain uses TRBV2 and TRBJ2-5; 12 bases align to TRBD2. From germline, CDR1 is SNHLY and CDR2 FYNNEI. The length of the CDR3 is 16 residues. V lost 3 bases and J lost 6; bases outside the gene matches: 8. CDR3 bases: TGTGCCAGCAGTGACGCTTGGACTAGCGGGGAGAAGACCCAGTACTTC. Its protein product is CASSDAWTSGEKTQYF.

This clone was found a few times. The genes are TRBV4-2 and TRBJ1-5, with D perhaps matching TRBD1 (6 bases). CDR3 size: 17 residues. The germline V and J ends were trimmed by 4 bases and 4 bases, with 20 bases remaining between them. The V gene's germline CDR1 is LGHNA and CDR2 YNFKEQ. CDR3 region: CASSPRATRGMNQPQHF. The CDR3 nucleotides read TGTGCCAGCAGCCCTCGGGCGACAAGGGGGATGAATCAGCCCCAGCATTTT.

The rearrangement links TRBV5-6 to TRBJ1-2; tentative D call: TRBD1 (5 bases). Between the trimmed V and J ends, which lost 4 bases and 4 bases, there was a span of 14 bases. Germline CDR1 is SGHDT and CDR2 is YYEEEE. The CDR3 runs to 14 residues. The CDR3 here is CASSRERGAYGYTF. The CDR3 nucleotides read TGTGCCAGCAGCCGTGAACGTGGGGCCTATGGCTACACCTTC.

The chain is built from TRBV19 and TRBJ1-1; 7 bases agree with TRBD1. This CDR3 is 15 amino acids long. The V and J ends lost 5 bases and 2 bases, in that order; junction bases with no gene match: 8. Germline-derived CDR1 and CDR2 are LNHDA and SQIVND (reference sequence). The CDR3 DNA follows: TGTGCCAGTAGTCCCCCGGGACAGATCAACACTGAAGCTTTCTTT. Translated, it gives CASSPPGQINTEAFF.

The chain combines TRBV27 with TRBJ2-7, with D possibly TRBD2 on 7 matching bases. V lost 5 bases, J lost 0 bases, and 17 bases lay in between. Germline V gene sequence: CDR1 MNHEY, CDR2 SMNVEV (reference sequence). The CDR3 contains 16 residues. The CDR3 reads CASSPSIGGDSYEQYF. The CDR3 region has the DNA TGTGCCAGCAGTCCCTCCATAGGGGGGGACTCCTACGAGCAGTACTTC.

The chain combines TRBV7-3 with TRBJ1-1; D might be TRBD1 (5 bases). The germline CDR1 and CDR2 sequences are SGHTA and FQGTGA. Trimming cost V 8 bases and J 0 bases, with 13 bases left between them. The CDR3 length is 14 residues. CDR3 coding DNA: TGTGCCAGCGGGTACAGGTACATGAACACTGAAGCTTTCTTT. It is translated as CASGYRYMNTEAFF.

This clone was detected once. The J gene is TRBJ1-1, the V gene TRBV5-1; TRBD1 aligns across 8 bases. The length of the CDR3 is 15 residues. In germline, CDR1 is SGHRS, CDR2 YFSETQ. The trim removed 4 bases at V and 1 base at J, leaving 6 bases unmatched. The CDR3 spells CASSPTGTGNTEAFF. The CDR3 DNA sequence: TGCGCCAGCAGCCCGACCGGGACAGGGAACACTGAAGCTTTCTTT.

This chain joins TRBV11-2 and TRBJ1-6; D possibly corresponds to TRBD1 (6 bases). CDR1 SGHAT and CDR2 FQNNGV come from the germline V gene. With 1 base removed from V and 3 bases from J, the gap between germline ends came to 16 bases. The CDR3 is made up of 18 amino acids. The CDR3 protein is CASSLVSRRTVYNSPLHF. DNA of the CDR3: TGTGCCAGCAGCTTAGTTAGTAGAAGGACAGTCTATAATTCACCCCTCCACTTT. The entire variable domain, with the rest obtained from reference TRBV11-2 and TRBJ1-6, is as follows: EAGVAQSPRYKIIEKRQSVAFWCNPISGHATLYWYQQILGQGPKLLIQFQNNGVVDDSQLPKDRFSAERLKGVDSTLKIQPAKLEDSAVYLCASSLVSRRTVYNSPLHFGNGTRLTVT.

The chain joins TRBV5-6 to TRBJ2-7; D remains ambiguous. This CDR3 is 12 amino acids long. The germline V gene has CDR1 SGHDT and CDR2 YYEEEE. Trimming removed 0 bases at V and 4 bases at J, with 5 bases between. The CDR3 nucleotides are TGTGCCAGCAGCTTGGAACAGTACGAGCAGTACTTC. Translation: CASSLEQYEQYF. The full variable domain, its missing parts supplied by reference TRBV5-6 and TRBJ2-7, is DAGVTQSPTHLIKTRGQQVTLRCSPKSGHDTVSWYQQALGQGPQFIFQYYEEEERQRGNFPDRFSGHQFPNYSSELNVNALLLGDSALYLCASSLEQYEQYFGPGTRLTVT.

The chain employs TRBV7-6 and TRBJ2-3; the D gene is possibly TRBD2 (7 bases). CDR3 length equals 15 residues. Trimming stripped 1 base from V and 5 bases from J, with 13 bases between. From germline, CDR1 is SGHVS and CDR2 FNYEAQ. CDR3 DNA sequence: TGTGCCAGCAGCTTAGTTGGGGGGGCCGGAGATACGCAGTATTTT. Amino acids: CASSLVGGAGDTQYF.

The genes are TRBV5-4 and TRBJ1-1; D unresolved. The CDR3 is 14 residues long. In germline, CDR1 is SGHNT, CDR2 YYREEE (reference sequence). V was cut by 3 bases and J by 0 bases, with 9 bases left in between. The CDR3 DNA reads TGTGCCAGCAGCTCAACAGCCTTGAACACTGAAGCTTTCTTT. It yields the protein CASSSTALNTEAFF.

This clone was seen a single time. V is TRBV7-2 and J is TRBJ2-7; possibly TRBD2 for D (6 bases). Trimming took 2 bases from V and 6 from J, leaving 8 bases between them. The CDR3 length is 12 residues. Germline assignment: CDR1 SGHTA and CDR2 FQGNSA. For the CDR3, the DNA is TGTGCCAGCAGCTTAATGGGAGGCGAGCAGTACTTC. It specifies CASSLMGGEQYF.

This chain uses TRBV6-5 with TRBJ1-3; D is possibly TRBD1 (6 bases). The CDR3 has 14 residues. Trimming stripped 6 bases from V and 4 bases from J, with 13 bases between. The germline V gene has CDR1 MNHEY and CDR2 SVGAGI. The CDR3 spells CASRAGGLGNTIYF. In nucleotides, the CDR3 is TGTGCCAGCAGGGCGGGGGGGCTCGGAAACACCATATATTTT.

This clone was detected only once. The CDR3 coding sequence is TGCGCCAGCAGTCTCACGCGGGGGATCTATGGCTACACCTTC. Encoded protein: CASSLTRGIYGYTF. This sequence joins TRBV4-1 and TRBJ1-2; a weak D match, TRBD1 (5 bases). V lost 6 bases, J lost 4 bases, and 15 bases lay in between. The CDR3 sequence is 14 residues long. Germline CDR1 MGHRA, CDR2 YSYEKL.

This chain joins TRBV3-1 (or the pseudogene TRBV3-2) and TRBJ1-2, with D unclear. Trimming left V 1 base short and J 8 bases short, with 14 bases between. The CDR3 sequence is 14 residues long. Germline CDR1 reads LGHDT; CDR2 reads YNNKEL (reference sequence). The CDR3 protein is CASSQAAGVEGYTF. In nucleotides, the CDR3 is TGTGCCAGCAGCCAAGCGGCGGGAGTAGAGGGCTACACCTTC.

This chain uses TRBV29-1 with TRBJ1-2; D is possibly TRBD1 (5 bases). V lost 5 bases to trimming and J lost 3 bases, with 19 bases between them. This CDR3 contains 15 residues. In germline, CDR1 is SQVTM, CDR2 ANQGSEA. The CDR3 coding sequence is TGCAGCGTTTCTGGCAAGGGGTATCTCGACTATGGCTACACCTTC. Translation: CSVSGKGYLDYGYTF.

This clone has at least ten counts. The V call is TRBV5-1, the J call TRBJ2-7; maybe TRBD1 (6 bases). The germline V and J ends were trimmed by 4 bases and 1 base, with 15 bases remaining between them. The CDR3 covers 15 residues. Germline V gene data show CDR1 as SGHRS and CDR2 as YFSETQ. This CDR3 reads CASSLSRDISYEQYF. Written as DNA, the CDR3 is TGCGCCAGCAGCCTGTCCCGGGACATTTCCTACGAGCAGTACTTC.

The V and J genes are TRBV5-1 and TRBJ1-2; D not resolved. CDR3 length equals 18 residues. In germline, CDR1 is SGHRS, CDR2 YFSETQ. The V end lost 0 bases, the J end lost 0 bases, and 18 bases lay between the germline ends. This chain's CDR3 is CASSLVEARSPSNYGYTF. Written as DNA, the CDR3 is TGCGCCAGCAGCTTGGTGGAGGCACGCTCGCCTTCTAACTATGGCTACACCTTC.

The rearrangement links TRBV7-2 to TRBJ2-7; weak D call: TRBD2 (5 bases). CDR1 is SGHTA, CDR2 FQGNSA, per germline. The V gene lost 3 bases and the J gene lost 1 base, with 7 bases spanning the gap. The CDR3 loop spans 13 amino acids. This chain's CDR3 is CASSFRGSYEQYF. CDR3 DNA: TGTGCCAGCAGCTTCCGGGGATCCTACGAGCAGTACTTC.

This chain's CDR3 is CASSYRGGVETQYF. The CDR3, as DNA: TGTGCCAGCAGTTACAGGGGGGGGGTAGAGACCCAGTACTTC. The genes are TRBV6-5 and TRBJ2-5, with D tentatively TRBD2 (7 bases). Trimming cost V 2 bases and J 4 bases, with 11 bases left between them. Germline CDR1 MNHEY, CDR2 SVGAGI. CDR3 size: 14 residues.

The J gene is TRBJ2-7, the V gene TRBV20-1, with 7 nucleotides matching TRBD1. Unmatched junction bases numbered 8, after V lost 3 bases and J lost 3 bases. This CDR3 has 14 amino acids. Germline CDR1 and CDR2: DFQATT and SNEGSKA (reference sequence). The CDR3 region has the DNA TGCAGTGCTAGTCGGGCAGGGGGATACTACGAGCAGTACTTC. It encodes CSASRAGGYYEQYF.

The V gene is TRBV9, the J gene TRBJ2-1, with 11 bases matching TRBD2. CDR1 and CDR2 from the germline V gene are SGDLS and YYNGEE. This CDR3 has 16 residues. Trimming took 2 bases from V and 8 from J; bases not matched to a gene: 9. CDR3 in DNA: TGTGCCAGCAGCGTCGCCGGAACTAGCGGGGGTTATGAGCAGTTCTTC. Amino acids: CASSVAGTSGGYEQFF.